This T cell receptor beta chain appears in the sequencing data of a study of Tregs in tolerant kidney transplant recipients. Assay used: immunoSEQ multiplex PCR; TCRdb lists only in-frame clones, some missing. The sample lists some 250,000 clones; 84% were seen once. A note on this clone: Its target is not known.

General study findings and limits: Expanding Tregs on activated donor B cells appeared to best identify donor-specific TCRbeta clones. This study did not directly address biological reproducibility.

CD4+CD25+CD127- Tregs, CD4+CD25- non-Tregs, CD4 and CD8 cells were sorted. CDR3 length equals 14 residues. Germline trimming cut 4 bases from V and 8 bases from J; bases unmatched to any gene: 4. Germline-derived CDR1 and CDR2 are SGHNT and YYREEE (reference sequence). Sequencing input: CD4+ T cells from blood. The chain employs TRBV5-4 and TRBJ1-4; 11 nucleotides line up with TRBD1. This receptor was taken from a human donor in good health. The CDR3 reads CASSADRGLEKLFF. For the CDR3, the DNA is TGTGCCAGCAGCGCGGACAGGGGGCTAGAAAAACTGTTTTTT. Drawing the rest from reference TRBV5-4 and TRBJ1-4, the complete variable domain is ETGVTQSPTHLIKTRGQQVTLRCSSQSGHNTVSWYQQALGQGPQFIFQYYREEENGRGNFPPRFSGLQFPNYSSELNVNALELDDSALYLCASSADRGLEKLFFGSGTQLSVL.